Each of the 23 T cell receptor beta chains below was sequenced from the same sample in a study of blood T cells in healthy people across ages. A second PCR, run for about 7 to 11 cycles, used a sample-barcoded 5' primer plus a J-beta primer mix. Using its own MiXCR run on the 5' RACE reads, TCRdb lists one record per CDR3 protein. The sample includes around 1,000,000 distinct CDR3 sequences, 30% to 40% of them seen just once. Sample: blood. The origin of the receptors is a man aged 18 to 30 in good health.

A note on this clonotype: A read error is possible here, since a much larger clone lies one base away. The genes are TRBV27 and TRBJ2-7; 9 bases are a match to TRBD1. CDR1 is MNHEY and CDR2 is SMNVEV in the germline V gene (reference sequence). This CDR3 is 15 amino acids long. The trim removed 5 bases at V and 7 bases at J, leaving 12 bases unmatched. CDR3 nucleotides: TGTGCCAGCAGTACCCGGGACAGGGTAAGAGGTGAGCAGTACTTC. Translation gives CASSTRDRVRGEQYF.

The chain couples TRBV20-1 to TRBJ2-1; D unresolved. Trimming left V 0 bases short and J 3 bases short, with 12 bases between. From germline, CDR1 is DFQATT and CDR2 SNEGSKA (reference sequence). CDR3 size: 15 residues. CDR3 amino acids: CSARETGPIYNEQFF. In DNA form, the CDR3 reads TGCAGTGCTAGAGAGACTGGGCCCATCTACAATGAGCAGTTCTTC.

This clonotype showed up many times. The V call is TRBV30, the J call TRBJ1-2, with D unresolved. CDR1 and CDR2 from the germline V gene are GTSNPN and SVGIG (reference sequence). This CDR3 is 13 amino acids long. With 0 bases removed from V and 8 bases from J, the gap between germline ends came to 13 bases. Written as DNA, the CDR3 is TGTGCCTGGAGTGTCGGGGTAATCTACGGCTACACCTTC. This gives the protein CAWSVGVIYGYTF. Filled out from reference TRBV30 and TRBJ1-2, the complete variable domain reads SQTIHQWPATLVQPVGSPLSLECTVEGTSNPNLYWYRQAAGRGLQLLFYSVGIGQISSEVPQNLSASRPQDRQFILSSKKLLLSDSGFYLCAWSVGVIYGYTFGSGTRLTVV.

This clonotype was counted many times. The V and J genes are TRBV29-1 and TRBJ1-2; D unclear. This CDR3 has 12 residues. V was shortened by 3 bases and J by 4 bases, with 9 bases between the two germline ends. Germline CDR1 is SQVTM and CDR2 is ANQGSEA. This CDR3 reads CSVEDGIYGYTF. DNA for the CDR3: TGCAGCGTTGAGGACGGTATCTATGGCTACACCTTC.

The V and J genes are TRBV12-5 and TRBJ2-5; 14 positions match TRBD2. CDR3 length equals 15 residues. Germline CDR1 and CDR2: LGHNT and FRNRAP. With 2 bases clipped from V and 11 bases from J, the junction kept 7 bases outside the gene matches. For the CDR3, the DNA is TGTGCTAGTGGTTTGCGACTAGCGGGGGGGTATGAGCAGTACTTC. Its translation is CASGLRLAGGYEQYF.

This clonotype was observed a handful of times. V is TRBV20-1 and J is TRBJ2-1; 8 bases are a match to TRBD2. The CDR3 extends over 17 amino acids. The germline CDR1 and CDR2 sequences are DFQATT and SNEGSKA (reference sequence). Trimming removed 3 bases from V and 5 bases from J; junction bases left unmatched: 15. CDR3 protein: CSARPGVTSGYNNEQFF. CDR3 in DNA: TGCAGTGCTAGGCCGGGAGTCACTAGCGGCTACAACAATGAGCAGTTCTTC.

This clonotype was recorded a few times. The CDR3 DNA follows: TGTGCCATCAGTGAGGGTGGCGGGGGGTCACAAGAGACCCAGTACTTC. It yields the protein CAISEGGGGSQETQYF. This chain links TRBV10-3 with TRBJ2-5; 8 bases align to TRBD2. The germline CDR1 and CDR2 sequences are ENHRY and SYGVKD. V was pared by 2 bases and J by 2 bases, with 7 bases of the junction left unmatched. This CDR3 is built from 16 residues.

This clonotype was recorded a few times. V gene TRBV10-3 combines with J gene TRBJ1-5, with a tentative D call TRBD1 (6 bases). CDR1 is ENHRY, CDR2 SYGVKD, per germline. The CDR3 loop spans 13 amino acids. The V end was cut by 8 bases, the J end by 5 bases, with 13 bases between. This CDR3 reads CAISDRWDQPQHF. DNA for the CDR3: TGTGCCATCTCTGACAGGTGGGATCAGCCCCAGCATTTT.

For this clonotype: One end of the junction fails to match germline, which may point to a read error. The CDR3 reads CASSLGLAGGRETRYF. CDR3 nucleotides: TGTGCCAGCAGTTTGGGACTAGCGGGGGGACGAGAGACCCGGTACTTC. V gene TRBV12-3 or TRBV12-4 combines with J gene TRBJ2-5; 15 bases fit TRBD2. The CDR3 is 16 residues long.

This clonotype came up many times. The CDR3, as DNA: TGTGCCATCAGTGAGAGTCAGGGGGCAAAGACCCAGTACTTC. Its protein product is CAISESQGAKTQYF. The chain carries TRBV10-3 and TRBJ2-5; 8 bases agree with TRBD1. CDR1 ENHRY and CDR2 SYGVKD come from the germline V gene. The CDR3 extends over 14 amino acids. Trimming at V came to 2 bases and at J to 6 bases, leaving 5 bases not matched to a gene.

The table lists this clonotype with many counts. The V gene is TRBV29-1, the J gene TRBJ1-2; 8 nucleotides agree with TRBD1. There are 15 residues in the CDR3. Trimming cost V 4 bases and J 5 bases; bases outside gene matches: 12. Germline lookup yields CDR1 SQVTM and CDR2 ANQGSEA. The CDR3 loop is CSVALDTRTGYGYTF. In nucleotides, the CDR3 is TGCAGCGTTGCTCTCGATACCAGGACAGGGTATGGCTACACCTTC.

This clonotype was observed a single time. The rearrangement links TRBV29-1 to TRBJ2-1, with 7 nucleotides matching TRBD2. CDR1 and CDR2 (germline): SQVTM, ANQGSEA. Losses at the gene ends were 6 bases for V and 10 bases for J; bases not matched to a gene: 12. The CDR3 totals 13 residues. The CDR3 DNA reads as TGCAGCGTGGGGGGGGGAAGCTCCTACGAGCAGTTCTTC. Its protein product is CSVGGGSSYEQFF.

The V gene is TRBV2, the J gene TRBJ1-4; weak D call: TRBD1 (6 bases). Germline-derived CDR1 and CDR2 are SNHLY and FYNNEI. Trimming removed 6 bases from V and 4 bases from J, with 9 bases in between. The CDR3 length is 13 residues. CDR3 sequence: CASSEDSNEKLFF. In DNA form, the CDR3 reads TGTGCCAGCAGCGAGGACAGTAATGAAAAACTGTTTTTT.

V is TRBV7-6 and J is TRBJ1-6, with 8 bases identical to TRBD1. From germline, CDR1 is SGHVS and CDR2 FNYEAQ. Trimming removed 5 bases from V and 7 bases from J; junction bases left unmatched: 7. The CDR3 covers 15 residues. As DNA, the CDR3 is TGTGCCAGCAGCCCCCAGACAGGGGTAAATTCACCCCTCCACTTT. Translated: CASSPQTGVNSPLHF.

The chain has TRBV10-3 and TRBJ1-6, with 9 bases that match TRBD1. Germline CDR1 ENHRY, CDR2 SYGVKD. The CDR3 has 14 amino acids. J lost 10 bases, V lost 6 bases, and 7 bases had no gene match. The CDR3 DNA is TGTGCCATCAGCCGGACAGGGGAGAGGTCACCCCTCCACTTT. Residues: CAISRTGERSPLHF.

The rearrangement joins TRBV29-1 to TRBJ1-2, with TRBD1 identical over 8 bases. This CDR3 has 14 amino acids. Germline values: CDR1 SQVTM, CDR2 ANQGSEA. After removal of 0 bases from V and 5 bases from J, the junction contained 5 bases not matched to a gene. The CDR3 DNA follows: TGCAGCGTTGAAGAGCAGGGGGCAAATTATGGCTACACCTTC. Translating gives CSVEEQGANYGYTF.

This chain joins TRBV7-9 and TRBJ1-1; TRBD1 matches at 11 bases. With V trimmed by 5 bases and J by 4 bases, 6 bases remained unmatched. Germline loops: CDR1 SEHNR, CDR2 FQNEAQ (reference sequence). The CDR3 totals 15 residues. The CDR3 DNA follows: TGTGCCAGCAGCAGATCCGGGACAGGGGGCACTGAAGCTTTCTTT. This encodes CASSRSGTGGTEAFF.

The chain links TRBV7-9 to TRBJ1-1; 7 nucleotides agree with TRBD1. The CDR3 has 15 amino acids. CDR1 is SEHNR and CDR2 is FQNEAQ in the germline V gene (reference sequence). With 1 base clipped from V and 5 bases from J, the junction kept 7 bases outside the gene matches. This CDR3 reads CASSLDVGQVTEAFF. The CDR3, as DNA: TGTGCCAGCAGCTTAGATGTAGGACAGGTTACTGAAGCTTTCTTT.

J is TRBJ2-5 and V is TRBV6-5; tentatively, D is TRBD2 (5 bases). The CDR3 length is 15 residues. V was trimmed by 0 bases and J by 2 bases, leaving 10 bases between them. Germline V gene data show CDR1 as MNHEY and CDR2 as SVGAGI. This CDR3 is CASSYSISGQETQYF. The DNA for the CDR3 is TGTGCCAGCAGTTACTCGATATCGGGGCAAGAGACCCAGTACTTC.

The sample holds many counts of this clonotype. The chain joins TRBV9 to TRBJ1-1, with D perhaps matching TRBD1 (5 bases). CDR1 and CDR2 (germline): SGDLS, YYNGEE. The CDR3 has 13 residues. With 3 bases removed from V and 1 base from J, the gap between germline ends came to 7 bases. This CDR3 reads CASSAQGNTEAFF. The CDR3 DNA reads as TGTGCCAGCAGCGCTCAGGGGAACACTGAAGCTTTCTTT.

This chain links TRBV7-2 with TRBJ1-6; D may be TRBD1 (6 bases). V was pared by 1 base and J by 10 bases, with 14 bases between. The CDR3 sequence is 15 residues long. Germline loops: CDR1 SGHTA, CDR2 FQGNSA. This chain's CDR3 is CASSLEGDRSSPLHF. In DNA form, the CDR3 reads TGTGCCAGCAGCTTAGAGGGCGACAGGTCCTCACCCCTCCACTTT. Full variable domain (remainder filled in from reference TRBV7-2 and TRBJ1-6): GAGVSQSPSNKVTEKGKDVELRCDPISGHTALYWYRQSLGQGLEFLIYFQGNSAPDKSGLPSDRFSAERTGGSVSTLTIQRTQQEDSAVYLCASSLEGDRSSPLHFGNGTRLTVT.

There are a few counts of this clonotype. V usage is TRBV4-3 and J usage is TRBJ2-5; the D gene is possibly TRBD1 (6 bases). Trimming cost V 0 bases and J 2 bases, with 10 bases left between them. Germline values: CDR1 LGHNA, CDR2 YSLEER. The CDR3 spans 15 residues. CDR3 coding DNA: TGCGCCAGCAGCCAAGATCTGAGGGGGCAAGAGACCCAGTACTTC. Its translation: CASSQDLRGQETQYF.

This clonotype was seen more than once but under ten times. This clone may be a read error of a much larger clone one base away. CDR3 nucleotide sequence: TGTGCCAGCAGTGACTCGGGGGCTAGCACAGATACGCAGTATTTT. Amino acid sequence: CASSDSGASTDTQYF. The rearrangement joins TRBV6-4 to TRBJ2-3; D possibly corresponds to TRBD1 (6 bases). The CDR3 loop spans 15 amino acids. Deletions cut 0 bases from V and 0 bases from J, with 7 bases between. Germline-derived CDR1 and CDR2 are MRHNA and SNTAGT.